The source of this TCR beta chain is a study of blood T cell repertoires in COVID-19. Study as a whole: The samples span acute and convalescent COVID-19 from the United States, Italy and Spain. PBMCs, B-cell-depleted T cells, or T cells were the source of the cDNA or gDNA that made up the material.

Deletions cut 3 bases from V and 1 base from J, with 15 bases between. This CDR3 region has 17 residues. Germline CDR1 and CDR2: LNHDA and SQIVND (reference sequence). In the original processing: Amplification with reference gene primers provided the estimates of nucleated cell counts. Sequencing used immunoSEQ multiplex PCR; TCRdb keeps in-frame clones, though not all of them. V, J and clone size are taken as reported in that table, and D and trimming were inferred from the DNA itself. The data contain approximately 88,000 clones, more than 60% of them singletons. Material for sequencing was peripheral blood. The TCR comes from an elderly woman with active or convalescent COVID-19. The V gene is TRBV19, the J gene TRBJ2-2, with no clear D. The CDR3 sequence is CASSIPPGAMNTGELFF. The CDR3 coding sequence is TGTGCCAGTAGTATTCCCCCAGGTGCCATGAACACCGGGGAGCTGTTTTTT.